This T cell receptor beta chain was identified during a study of T cell changes during pregnancy in multiple sclerosis. Here immunoSEQ multiplex PCR was the method, and the copy in TCRdb shows in-frame clones only, minus some. The table includes tens of thousands of clones, approximately 90% detected once. This sequence originates from a female donor with multiple sclerosis, enrolled in a pregnancy study. The specimen was CD4+ T cells from peripheral blood mononuclear cells, collected in the second trimester of pregnancy.

CDR3 nucleotides: TGCGCCAGCAGCCAAGTAGATACAGGGGGCGATGGCTACACCTTC. It encodes CASSQVDTGGDGYTF. The V gene is TRBV4-3, the J gene TRBJ1-2, with 9 positions matching TRBD1. V lost 1 base to trimming and J lost 6 bases; unmatched junction nucleotides: 6. CDR1 LGHNA and CDR2 YSLEER come from the germline V gene. The CDR3 loop spans 15 amino acids.